The following is a T cell receptor (beta chain) sequence with its context. The entry originates in a study of human T cells and chemical hapten exposure. TCRdb called the RACE reads again in MiXCR, with one record for every CDR3 protein. This table holds about 82,000 distinct CDR3 sequences, about 10% found once. The CDR3 has 14 residues. The V gene's germline CDR1 is LGHDT and CDR2 YNNKEL (reference sequence). The ends lost 4 bases at V and 3 bases at J; junction bases unmatched: 2. Time point denoted: patch test 3, about 24 weeks after DPC sensitization. Regarding treatment: therapeutic diphenylcyclopropenone sensitization with weekly scalp DPC.

The TCR comes from a woman aged 50 to 60 with alopecia areata. Some clones in this sample may be carry-over from other donors' samples. The input for sequencing was whole blood, taken in connection with sensitization to the hapten diphenylcyclopropenone (DPC). The J gene is TRBJ2-5, the V gene TRBV3-1, with 10 bases fitting TRBD2. The CDR3 here is CASSRGLAEETQYF. In DNA, the CDR3 is TGTGCCAGCAGCCGAGGACTAGCGGAAGAGACCCAGTACTTC.